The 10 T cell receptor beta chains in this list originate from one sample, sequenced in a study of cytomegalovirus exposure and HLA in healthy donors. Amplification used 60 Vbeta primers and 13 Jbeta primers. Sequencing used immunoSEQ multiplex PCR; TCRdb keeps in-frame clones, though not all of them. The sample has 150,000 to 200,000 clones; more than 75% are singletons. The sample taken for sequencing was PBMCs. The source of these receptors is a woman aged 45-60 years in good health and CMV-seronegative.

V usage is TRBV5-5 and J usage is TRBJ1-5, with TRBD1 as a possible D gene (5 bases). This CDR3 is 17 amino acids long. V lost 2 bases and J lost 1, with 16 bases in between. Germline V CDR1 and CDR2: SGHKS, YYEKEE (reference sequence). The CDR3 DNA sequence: TGTGCCAGCAGCTTTAAAAGGGGCCCTATGAGCAATCAGCCCCAGCATTTT. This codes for CASSFKRGPMSNQPQHF.

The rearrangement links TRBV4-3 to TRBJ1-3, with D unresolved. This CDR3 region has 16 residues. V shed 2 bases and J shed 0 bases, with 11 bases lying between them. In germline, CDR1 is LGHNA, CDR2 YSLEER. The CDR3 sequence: CASSQQTDFSGNTIYF. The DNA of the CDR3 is TGCGCCAGCAGCCAACAAACGGACTTCTCTGGAAACACCATATATTTT.

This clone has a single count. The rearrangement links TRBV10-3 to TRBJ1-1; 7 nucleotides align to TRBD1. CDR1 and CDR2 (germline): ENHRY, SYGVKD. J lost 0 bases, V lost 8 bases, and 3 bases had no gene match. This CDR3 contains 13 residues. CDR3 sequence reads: CAIRTGVNTEAFF. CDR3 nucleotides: TGTGCCATCCGGACAGGCGTGAACACTGAAGCTTTCTTT.

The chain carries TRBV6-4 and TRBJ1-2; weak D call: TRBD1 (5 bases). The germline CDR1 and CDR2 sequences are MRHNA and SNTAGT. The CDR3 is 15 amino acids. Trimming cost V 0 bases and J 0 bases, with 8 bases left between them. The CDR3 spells CASSDSRQPNYGYTF. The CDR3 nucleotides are TGTGCCAGCAGTGACTCGAGACAGCCTAACTATGGCTACACCTTC.

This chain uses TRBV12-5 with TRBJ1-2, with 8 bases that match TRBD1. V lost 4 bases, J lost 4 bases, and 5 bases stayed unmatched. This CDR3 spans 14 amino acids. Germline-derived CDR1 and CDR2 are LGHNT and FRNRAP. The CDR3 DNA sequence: TGTGCTAGTGGTTCTCCGGACAGGGTCTATGGCTACACCTTC. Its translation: CASGSPDRVYGYTF.

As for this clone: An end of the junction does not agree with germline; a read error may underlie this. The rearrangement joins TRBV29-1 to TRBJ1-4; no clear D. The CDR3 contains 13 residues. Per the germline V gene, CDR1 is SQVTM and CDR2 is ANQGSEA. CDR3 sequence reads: CSVVARRDEKLLF. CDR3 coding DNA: TGCAGCGTTGTAGCCCGGAGAGATGAAAAACTGCTTTTT.

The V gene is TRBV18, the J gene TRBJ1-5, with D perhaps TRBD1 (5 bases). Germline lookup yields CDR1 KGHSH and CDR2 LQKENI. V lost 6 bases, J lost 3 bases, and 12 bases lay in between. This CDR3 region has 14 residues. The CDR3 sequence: CASSLTVSNQPQHF. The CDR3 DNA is TGTGCCAGCTCGTTGACAGTTTCCAATCAGCCCCAGCATTTT.

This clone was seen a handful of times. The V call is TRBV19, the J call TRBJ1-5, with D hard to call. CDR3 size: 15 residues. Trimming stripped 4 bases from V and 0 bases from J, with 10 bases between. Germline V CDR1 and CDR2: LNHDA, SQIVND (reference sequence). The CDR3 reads CASSTLHNSNQPQHF. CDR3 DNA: TGTGCCAGTAGTACTCTGCACAATAGCAATCAGCCCCAGCATTTT.

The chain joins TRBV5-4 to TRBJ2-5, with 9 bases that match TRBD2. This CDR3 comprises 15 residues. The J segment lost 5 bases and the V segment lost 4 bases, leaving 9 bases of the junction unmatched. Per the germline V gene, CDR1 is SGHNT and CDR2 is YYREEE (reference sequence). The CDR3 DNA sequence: TGTGCCAGCAGCACGATAGCGGGAGTGGGTGAGACCCAGTACTTC. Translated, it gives CASSTIAGVGETQYF.

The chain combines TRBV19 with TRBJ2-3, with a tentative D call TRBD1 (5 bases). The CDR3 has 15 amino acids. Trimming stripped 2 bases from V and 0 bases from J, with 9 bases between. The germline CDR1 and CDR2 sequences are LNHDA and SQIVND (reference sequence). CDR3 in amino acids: CASSIKGLSTDTQYF. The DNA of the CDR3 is TGTGCCAGTAGTATAAAGGGGCTGAGCACAGATACGCAGTATTTT.